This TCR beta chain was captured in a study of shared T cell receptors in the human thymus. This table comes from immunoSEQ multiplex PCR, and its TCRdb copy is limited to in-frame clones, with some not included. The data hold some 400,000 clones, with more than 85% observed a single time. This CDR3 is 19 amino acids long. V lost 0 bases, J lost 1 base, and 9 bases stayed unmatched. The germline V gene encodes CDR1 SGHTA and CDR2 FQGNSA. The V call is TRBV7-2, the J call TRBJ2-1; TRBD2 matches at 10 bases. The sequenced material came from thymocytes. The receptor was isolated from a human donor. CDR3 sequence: CASSLAETSGQRSYNEQFF. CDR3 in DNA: TGTGCCAGCAGCTTAGCCGAGACTAGCGGGCAACGGTCCTACAATGAGCAGTTCTTC.